This T cell receptor (beta chain) was found in a study of cytomegalovirus exposure and HLA in healthy donors. As for this clone: The antigen remains unidentified.

This table comes from immunoSEQ multiplex PCR, and its TCRdb copy is limited to in-frame clones, with some not included. This table holds some 100,000 clones, about 91% found once. With 8 bases removed from V and 6 bases from J, the gap between germline ends came to 16 bases. This CDR3 spans 14 amino acids. The germline gives CDR1 MDHEN, CDR2 SYDVKM. Study-wide points: In vitro, three CMV-associated chains proved specific for CMV antigens.

The chain carries TRBV28 and TRBJ2-2; D is possibly TRBD2 (6 bases). This receptor was obtained from a man aged 18 to 30 in good health and CMV-seronegative. Sequences were obtained from PBMCs. The CDR3 here is CASDPLEGPGELFF. CDR3 DNA: TGTGCCAGCGATCCATTGGAGGGGCCCGGGGAGCTGTTTTTT.